Following are 29 T cell receptor beta chains from one sample sequenced in a study of T cells in Graves' hyperthyroidism and ophthalmopathy. Researchers amplified the TCR beta CDR3 regions from RNA transcripts. HTBI primers were used for first-round RT-PCR of the TCR CDR3. Each CDR3 protein gets one entry after TCRdb re-called the multiplex PCR reads with MiXCR. The sample holds around 600,000 distinct CDR3 sequences, about 14% seen once. The source material was blood. The receptors here all came from a woman aged 50 to 65 with Graves' ophthalmopathy.

This clonotype was recorded many times. The chain carries TRBV12-3 or TRBV12-4 and TRBJ1-5; a weak D match, TRBD1 (6 bases). This CDR3 comprises 14 residues. V gave up 1 base and J gave up 6 bases, with 10 bases separating them. CDR3 residues: CASSLVGQGQPQHF. The CDR3 bases are TGTGCCAGCAGTTTAGTGGGACAAGGTCAGCCCCAGCATTTT.

This clonotype was counted many times. The chain uses TRBV3-1 and TRBJ2-7, with D possibly being TRBD2 (6 bases). The V gene lost 7 bases and the J gene lost 2 bases, with 12 bases spanning the gap. The germline V gene has CDR1 LGHDT and CDR2 YNNKEL (reference sequence). This CDR3 spans 13 amino acids. The CDR3 nucleotides are TGTGCCAGCACTCTGACGGGAGCCTACGAGCAGTACTTC. Protein sequence: CASTLTGAYEQYF.

Details on this clonotype: A much larger clone sits a single nucleotide away, making a read error possible. The chain uses TRBV28 and TRBJ1-5; D remains unclear. The CDR3 is 15 amino acids. Deletions cut 6 bases from V and 5 bases from J, with 17 bases between. Germline CDR1 reads MDHEN; CDR2 reads SYDVKM. The CDR3 here is CASRPRTGGDQPQHF. The CDR3 bases are TGTGCCAGCAGGCCGAGGACGGGTGGCGATCAGCCCCAGCATTTT.

This clonotype was picked up a small number of times. The chain uses TRBV5-6 and TRBJ1-6; D perhaps matches TRBD1 (5 bases). CDR1 and CDR2 (germline): SGHDT, YYEEEE. The CDR3 has 16 residues. With 4 bases removed from V and 7 bases from J, the gap between germline ends came to 18 bases. CDR3: CASSQPTPGRNSPLHF. In DNA form, the CDR3 reads TGTGCCAGCAGCCAACCCACCCCAGGGAGGAATTCACCCCTCCACTTT.

The sample holds many counts of this clonotype. The chain uses TRBV28 and TRBJ2-5, with D possibly being TRBD2 (6 bases). Trimming took 1 base from V and 4 from J, leaving 13 bases between them. Looked up from germline, CDR1 is MDHEN and CDR2 is SYDVKM. CDR3 size: 15 residues. This chain's CDR3 is CASSLYGGVGETQYF. The DNA of the CDR3 is TGTGCCAGCAGTTTATATGGAGGGGTGGGAGAGACCCAGTACTTC. Full variable domain (rest looked up from reference TRBV28 and TRBJ2-5): DVKVTQSSRYLVKRTGEKVFLECVQDMDHENMFWYRQDPGLGLRLIYFSYDVKMKEKGDIPEGYSVSREKKERFSLILESASTNQTSMYLCASSLYGGVGETQYFGPGTRLLVL.

In this sample, this clonotype turned up a few times. The chain combines TRBV11-2 with TRBJ1-1, with D tentatively TRBD1 (5 bases). The CDR3 has 12 amino acids. Between the trimmed V and J ends, which lost 2 bases and 7 bases, there was a span of 8 bases. Germline V CDR1 and CDR2: SGHAT, FQNNGV. CDR3 in DNA: TGTGCCAGCAGCTTATCGGGGCTTGAAGCTTTCTTT. Translating it yields CASSLSGLEAFF.

This clonotype was counted only a few times. The rearrangement joins TRBV9 to TRBJ2-3; D gene unclear. Trimming left V 0 bases short and J 5 bases short, with 16 bases between. Per the germline V gene, CDR1 is SGDLS and CDR2 is YYNGEE. This CDR3 spans 16 amino acids. The CDR3: CASSVDGPNTGDTQYF. As DNA, the CDR3 is TGTGCCAGCAGCGTAGATGGCCCCAATACGGGAGATACGCAGTATTTT.

This clonotype was detected only a few times. V is TRBV9 and J is TRBJ1-2; tentative D call: TRBD1 (5 bases). The CDR3 loop spans 15 amino acids. The V and J ends lost 0 bases and 2 bases respectively, with 11 bases between them. The germline CDR1 and CDR2 sequences are SGDLS and YYNGEE. CDR3 nucleotide sequence: TGTGCCAGCAGCGTAGATCTGGAGGGGAACTATGGCTACACCTTC. Amino acids: CASSVDLEGNYGYTF.

This clonotype has just a few counts. The chain carries TRBV25-1 and TRBJ1-2; TRBD1 agrees at 9 bases. The CDR3 runs 14 residues. After removal of 2 bases from V and 7 bases from J, the junction contained 5 bases not matched to a gene. The germline V gene has CDR1 MGHDK and CDR2 SYGVNS. CDR3 nucleotide sequence: TGTGCCAGCAGTGAAAGGGACAGGGTTCGTGGCTACACCTTC. Protein product: CASSERDRVRGYTF.

This clonotype has ten or more counts. The chain combines TRBV18 with TRBJ2-7, with TRBD2 matching over 13 bases. The CDR3 loop spans 15 amino acids. With V trimmed by 5 bases and J by 5 bases, 6 bases remained unmatched. Germline V lookup: CDR1 KGHSH, CDR2 LQKENI. The CDR3 DNA sequence: TGTGCCAGCTCATGGACTAGCGGGAGTGGCGACGAGCAGTACTTC. Translation gives CASSWTSGSGDEQYF.

This clonotype was seen only a few times. The chain employs TRBV19 and TRBJ2-1; 9 nucleotides align to TRBD1. Germline V gene data show CDR1 as LNHDA and CDR2 as SQIVND (reference sequence). The V gene end was trimmed by 4 bases and the J gene end by 4 bases; junction bases not matched to a gene: 11. This CDR3 has 17 amino acids. The CDR3 loop is CASSTGTGNPAYNEQFF. Written as DNA, the CDR3 is TGTGCCAGTAGTACCGGGACAGGGAATCCCGCTTACAATGAGCAGTTCTTC.

Ten or more counts support this clonotype. The genes are TRBV7-8 and TRBJ2-3; 8 bases map to TRBD2. The CDR3 is 16 amino acids. J gave up 0 bases and V 6 bases, and 8 bases lay outside the gene matches. The germline V gene has CDR1 SGHVS and CDR2 FQNEAQ. CDR3 DNA sequence: TGTGCCAGCAGGGTTAAGCGGGAGCGAAGCACAGATACGCAGTATTTT. It is translated as CASRVKRERSTDTQYF.

At least ten counts were recorded for this clonotype. The chain recombines TRBV9 with TRBJ2-1, with D possibly TRBD2 on 6 matching bases. Looked up from germline, CDR1 is SGDLS and CDR2 is YYNGEE. This CDR3 has 15 residues. The V gene lost 7 bases and the J gene lost 0 bases, with 14 bases spanning the gap. For the CDR3, the DNA is TGTGCCAGCGCCGGGCGGGGTAGCTCCTACAATGAGCAGTTCTTC. It codes for CASAGRGSSYNEQFF.

This clonotype was seen at least ten times. The gene calls are TRBV18 and TRBJ1-5, with TRBD1 as a possible D gene (6 bases). The CDR3 loop spans 14 amino acids. Germline V gene data show CDR1 as KGHSH and CDR2 as LQKENI. V lost 2 bases to trimming and J lost 6 bases, with 11 bases between them. In DNA, the CDR3 is TGTGCCAGCTCACCAGAACAGGGAGGTCAGCCCCAGCATTTT. This encodes CASSPEQGGQPQHF.

This clonotype was observed at least ten times. The V call is TRBV7-8, the J call TRBJ2-7; D is perhaps TRBD1 or TRBD2 (5 bases each). Germline CDR1 SGHVS, CDR2 FQNEAQ. With 4 bases removed from V and 3 bases from J, the gap between germline ends came to 13 bases. The CDR3 loop spans 14 amino acids. Here the CDR3 DNA reads TGTGCCAGCAGCTCCTCCGGGACCATCTACGAGCAGTACTTC. This codes for CASSSSGTIYEQYF. The full variable domain, with the rest looked up from reference TRBV7-8 and TRBJ2-7, is GAGVSQSPRYKVAKRGQDVALRCDPISGHVSLFWYQQALGQGPEFLTYFQNEAQLDKSGLPSDRFFAERPEGSVSTLKIQRTQQEDSAVYLCASSSSGTIYEQYFGPGTRLTVT.

The table lists this clonotype with a few counts. This chain connects TRBV20-1 to TRBJ2-5; D is undetermined. Trimming removed 0 bases at V and 2 bases at J, with 13 bases between. There are 15 residues in the CDR3. From germline, CDR1 is DFQATT and CDR2 SNEGSKA (reference sequence). CDR3 region: CSARDSPIGQETQYF. CDR3 nucleotide sequence: TGCAGTGCTAGAGATAGCCCGATAGGGCAAGAGACCCAGTACTTC.

This clonotype was recorded at least ten times. This chain links TRBV5-1 with TRBJ2-1; possible D gene TRBD2, 6 bases. V was shortened by 5 bases and J by 8 bases, with 17 bases between the two germline ends. The CDR3 length is 14 residues. Germline CDR1 SGHRS, CDR2 YFSETQ. Here the CDR3 reads CASRGNFRRDEQFF. DNA for the CDR3: TGCGCCAGCAGAGGTAACTTTCGGAGGGATGAGCAGTTCTTC.

This chain connects TRBV20-1 to TRBJ1-3, with 10 nucleotides matching TRBD1. Germline V gives CDR1 DFQATT, CDR2 SNEGSKA (reference sequence). V was pared by 0 bases and J by 4 bases, with 6 bases of the junction left unmatched. The CDR3 totals 16 residues. CDR3 sequence reads: CSARDFDRGQGNTIYF. In DNA form, the CDR3 reads TGCAGTGCTAGAGATTTCGACAGGGGGCAAGGAAACACCATATATTTT.

This clonotype was found a few times. The chain carries TRBV29-1 and TRBJ2-1, with 7 nucleotides matching TRBD1. The CDR3 covers 14 residues. Germline CDR1 is SQVTM and CDR2 is ANQGSEA. The V segment lost 7 bases and the J segment 0 bases; nucleotides outside the gene matches: 6. The CDR3 loop reads CSAMGQISYNEQFF. As DNA, the CDR3 is TGCAGCGCAATGGGACAGATCTCCTACAATGAGCAGTTCTTC.

The table lists this clonotype with many counts. The rearrangement joins TRBV28 to TRBJ1-1; D is unresolved. CDR3 length: 15 amino acids. V was trimmed by 0 bases and J by 1 base, leaving 9 bases between them. Germline V gives CDR1 MDHEN, CDR2 SYDVKM. CDR3 loop: CASSLWRVRNTEAFF. In DNA form, the CDR3 reads TGTGCCAGCAGTTTATGGCGGGTTCGGAACACTGAAGCTTTCTTT.

The V and J genes are TRBV6-2 or TRBV6-3 and TRBJ2-2, with D unclear. The CDR3 extends over 15 amino acids. V gave up 2 bases and J gave up 1 base, with 8 bases separating them. Germline CDR1 and CDR2: MNHEY and SVGEGT. CDR3 DNA sequence: TGTGCCAGCAGTTACATATCTGGGAACACCGGGGAGCTGTTTTTT. It encodes CASSYISGNTGELFF.

This clonotype was seen ten or more times. The J gene is TRBJ1-2, the V gene TRBV5-5; the D is unclear. The CDR3 contains 14 residues. V was cut by 0 bases and J by 0 bases, with 6 bases left in between. CDR1 and CDR2 from the germline V gene are SGHKS and YYEKEE (reference sequence). The CDR3 region is CASSLVSANYGYTF. In DNA form, the CDR3 reads TGTGCCAGCAGCTTGGTTTCGGCTAACTATGGCTACACCTTC.

This chain joins TRBV6-2 or TRBV6-3 and TRBJ2-1; D remains unclear. Per the germline V gene, CDR1 is MNHEY and CDR2 is SVGEGT. This CDR3 region has 11 residues. Trimming removed 6 bases from V and 7 bases from J, with 7 bases in between. This CDR3 is CASRHVNEQFF. The CDR3 region has the DNA TGTGCCAGCAGACACGTGAATGAGCAGTTCTTC.

The chain recombines TRBV19 with TRBJ1-4; D unresolved. The CDR3 runs 15 residues. V shed 10 bases and J shed 7 bases, with 22 bases lying between them. The V gene's germline CDR1 is LNHDA and CDR2 SQIVND (reference sequence). In nucleotides, the CDR3 is TGTGCCACCGGATCATGGGAGGGAATGAGTGAAAAACTGTTTTTT. Residues: CATGSWEGMSEKLFF.

This clonotype occurred many times. This sequence joins TRBV7-9 and TRBJ1-5; D unclear. V shed 5 bases and J shed 0 bases, with 8 bases lying between them. The CDR3 extends over 14 amino acids. CDR1 is SEHNR and CDR2 is FQNEAQ in the germline V gene (reference sequence). CDR3 sequence reads: CASSIGYSNQPQHF. The CDR3 DNA reads TGTGCCAGCAGCATTGGGTATAGCAATCAGCCCCAGCATTTT. The full variable domain, rest sourced from reference TRBV7-9 and TRBJ1-5, is DTGVSQNPRHKITKRGQNVTFRCDPISEHNRLYWYRQTLGQGPEFLTYFQNEAQLEKSRLLSDRFSAERPKGSFSTLEIQRTEQGDSAMYLCASSIGYSNQPQHFGDGTRLSIL.

The chain is built from TRBV6-2 or TRBV6-3 and TRBJ2-4, with D unclear. Germline V gene lookup returns CDR1 MNHEY and CDR2 SVGEGT. This CDR3 contains 15 residues. The V end lost 2 bases, the J end lost 0 bases, and 8 bases lay between the germline ends. The chain's CDR3 is CASSYGYLAKNIQYF. The CDR3 DNA reads as TGTGCCAGCAGTTACGGATATTTAGCCAAAAACATTCAGTACTTC.

This clonotype was observed at least ten times. The rearrangement links TRBV18 to TRBJ2-2; D not resolved. In germline, CDR1 is KGHSH, CDR2 LQKENI. The CDR3 extends over 13 amino acids. V dropped 1 base and J dropped 7 bases, with 7 bases sitting between them. CDR3 region: CASSPLMYGELFF. DNA for the CDR3: TGTGCCAGCTCACCACTTATGTACGGGGAGCTGTTTTTT.

With regard to this clonotype: A much bigger clone sits one base away, suggesting this may be a read error. The V and J genes are TRBV3-1 and TRBJ1-5; D call uncertain. Germline assignment: CDR1 LGHDT and CDR2 YNNKEL (reference sequence). The CDR3 is made up of 15 amino acids. CDR3 amino acids: CASGQDGLSNQPQHF. The CDR3 nucleotides read TGTGCCAGCGGCCAAGATGGGCTTAGCAATCAGCCCCAGCATTTT.

The J gene is TRBJ2-2, the V gene TRBV5-1; possible D gene TRBD1, 6 bases. Germline V gene sequence: CDR1 SGHRS, CDR2 YFSETQ. This CDR3 spans 14 amino acids. The V end lost 4 bases, the J end lost 6 bases, and 13 bases lay between the germline ends. The CDR3 here is CASSPNRAAGELFF. Written as DNA, the CDR3 is TGCGCCAGCAGCCCAAACAGGGCCGCCGGGGAGCTGTTTTTT. The variable domain in full, with the rest retrieved from reference TRBV5-1 and TRBJ2-2, is KAGVTQTPRYLIKTRGQQVTLSCSPISGHRSVSWYQQTPGQGLQFLFEYFSETQRNKGNFPGRFSGRQFSNSRSEMNVSTLELGDSALYLCASSPNRAAGELFFGEGSRLTVL.